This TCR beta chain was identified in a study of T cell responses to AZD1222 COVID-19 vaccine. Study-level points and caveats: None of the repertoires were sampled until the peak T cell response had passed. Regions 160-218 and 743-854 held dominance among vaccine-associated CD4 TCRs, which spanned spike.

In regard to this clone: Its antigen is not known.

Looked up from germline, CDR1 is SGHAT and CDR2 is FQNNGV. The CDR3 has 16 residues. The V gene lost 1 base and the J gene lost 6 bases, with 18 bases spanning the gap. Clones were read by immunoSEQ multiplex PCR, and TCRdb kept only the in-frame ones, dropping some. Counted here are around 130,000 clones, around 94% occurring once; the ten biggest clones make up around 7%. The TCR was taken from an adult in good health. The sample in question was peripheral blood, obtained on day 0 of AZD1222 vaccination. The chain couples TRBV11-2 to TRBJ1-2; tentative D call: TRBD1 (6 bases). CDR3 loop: CASSLGLRGFKDGYTF. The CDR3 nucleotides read TGTGCCAGCAGCTTAGGCCTCAGGGGTTTTAAGGATGGCTACACCTTC. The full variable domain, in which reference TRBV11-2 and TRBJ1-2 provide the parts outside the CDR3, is EAGVAQSPRYKIIEKRQSVAFWCNPISGHATLYWYQQILGQGPKLLIQFQNNGVVDDSQLPKDRFSAERLKGVDSTLKIQPAKLEDSAVYLCASSLGLRGFKDGYTFGSGTRLTVV.